These T cell receptor beta chains were read from a single sample in a study of T cells in localized non-small cell lung cancer. Profiled with immunoSEQ multiplex PCR; TCRdb holds only in-frame clones, not every one. The sample has 30,000 to 40,000 clones, more than 75% seen once; the top ten hold around a third. Sequenced material: peripheral blood, taken before any cancer treatment. Receptors were obtained from a male donor at least 60 years old with stage II squamous cell lung carcinoma. The CDR3 runs from the conserved cysteine through the conserved F or W.

cdr3_aa v_call
CTSTTGGVGEQFF TRBV27
CSVHGQGVPGELFF TRBV29-1
CASSAGGWSTGELFF TRBV25-1
CASSWTGTLSYEQYF TRBV6-6
CASSSRGGYGYTF TRBV2
CASSSRMGLTEAFF TRBV27
CASSPKGGGETQYF TRBV18
CASSPGGRDRAYEQYF TRBV5-1
CASSLDRGTITPLHF TRBV7-1
CASSLGQRVQPQHF TRBV5-8
CASSRDGAAEKLFF TRBV10-1